Below are 16 T cell receptor beta chains sequenced from a single sample in a study of CD8 T cells in ankylosing spondylitis. Study-wide results and limits: Ankylosing spondylitis blood appeared to be characterized by a TCR beta motif of several highly homologous variants.

The antigens of these receptors remain unknown. TCRdb analysed the 5' RACE reads with MiXCR anew, one entry per CDR3 protein. Of around 440,000 distinct CDR3 sequences in the sample, approximately 17% were seen once. The sequenced material came from blood, either unsorted or a sorted T cell fraction (not recorded which). The receptors were sampled from a male donor with ankylosing spondylitis.

The chain recombines TRBV7-8 with TRBJ1-5, with 7 bases fitting TRBD1. Germline loops: CDR1 SGHVS, CDR2 FQNEAQ. This CDR3 comprises 15 residues. The junction had 8 bases not matched to a gene; V was cut back by 5 bases and J by 4 bases. CDR3 bases: TGTGCCAGCAGCCCTCGGGACAGTGTAAATCAGCCCCAGCATTTT. Translating gives CASSPRDSVNQPQHF. The full variable domain, in which reference TRBV7-8 and TRBJ1-5 provide the parts outside the CDR3, is GAGVSQSPRYKVAKRGQDVALRCDPISGHVSLFWYQQALGQGPEFLTYFQNEAQLDKSGLPSDRFFAERPEGSVSTLKIQRTQQEDSAVYLCASSPRDSVNQPQHFGDGTRLSIL.

This clonotype was seen only a few times. The V and J genes are TRBV4-1 and TRBJ2-7, with 11 bases that match TRBD1. V gave up 3 bases and J gave up 0 bases; unmatched junction bases: 4. Germline values: CDR1 MGHRA, CDR2 YSYEKL. This CDR3 is built from 16 residues. For the CDR3, the DNA is TGCGCCAGCAGCCATGGAGGACAGGGGGCCTCCTACGAGCAGTACTTC. Amino acid sequence: CASSHGGQGASYEQYF.

This clonotype was detected only a few times. The chain joins TRBV7-8 to TRBJ1-6, with 9 bases matching TRBD1. The germline V gene encodes CDR1 SGHVS and CDR2 FQNEAQ. This CDR3 comprises 15 residues. Trimming cost V 2 bases and J 8 bases; bases outside gene matches: 4. The DNA for the CDR3 is TGTGCCAGCAGCTTAAAACAGGGGGCGTATTCACCCCTCCACTTT. It translates to CASSLKQGAYSPLHF. Full variable domain (missing parts from reference TRBV7-8 and TRBJ1-6): GAGVSQSPRYKVAKRGQDVALRCDPISGHVSLFWYQQALGQGPEFLTYFQNEAQLDKSGLPSDRFFAERPEGSVSTLKIQRTQQEDSAVYLCASSLKQGAYSPLHFGNGTRLTVT.

Turning to this clonotype: A much larger clone differs from this one at a single base, so this may be a read error. V is TRBV5-1 and J is TRBJ2-6; TRBD1 agrees at 9 bases. The CDR3 extends over 17 amino acids. From germline, CDR1 is SGHRS and CDR2 YFSETQ. The CDR3 reads CASSLGQGISEANVLTF. The CDR3 nucleotides read TGCGCCAGCAGCCTTGGACAGGGGATCTCTGAGGCCAACGTCCTGACTTTC. Together with reference TRBV5-1 and TRBJ2-6, the CDR3 gives the full variable domain: KAGVTQTPRYLIKTRGQQVTLSCSPISGHRSVSWYQQTPGQGLQFLFEYFSETQRNKGNFPGRFSGRQFSNSRSEMNVSTLELGDSALYLCASSLGQGISEANVLTFGAGSRLTVL.

The chain couples TRBV12-3 or TRBV12-4 to TRBJ2-2, with D perhaps matching TRBD1 (6 bases). Trimming stripped 3 bases from V and 3 bases from J, with 17 bases between. The CDR3 is 17 residues long. CDR3 loop: CASSFPRTTGYTGELFF. CDR3 bases: TGTGCCAGCAGTTTCCCTAGAACTACAGGGTACACCGGGGAGCTGTTTTTT.

This clonotype was seen a handful of times. The CDR3 spells CSAPKWEGSYEQYF. The CDR3 bases are TGCAGTGCTCCAAAGTGGGAGGGCTCCTACGAGCAGTACTTC. The chain recombines TRBV20-1 with TRBJ2-7, with 7 nucleotides matching TRBD2. CDR3 length: 14 residues. Trimming removed 5 bases from V and 0 bases from J; junction bases left unmatched: 7. Germline V gene lookup returns CDR1 DFQATT and CDR2 SNEGSKA (reference sequence).

Comments on this clonotype: The limits of the CDR3 on the DNA are not certain, so only TCRdb's listed CDR3 is given. This sequence joins TRBV12-3 or TRBV12-4 and TRBJ2-1; the listed D gene, TRBD2, was not tested against the DNA. Counting both end residues, the CDR3 totals 11 amino acids. CDR3 amino acids: CASSSSLVGFF.

This clonotype was observed a handful of times. The rearrangement uses TRBV5-1 and TRBJ2-7, with D possibly TRBD2 on 6 matching bases. The germline V and J ends were trimmed by 5 bases and 0 bases, with 9 bases remaining between them. Germline CDR1 and CDR2: SGHRS and YFSETQ. The CDR3 loop spans 13 amino acids. The CDR3: CASRAGSSYEQYF. CDR3 bases: TGCGCCAGCAGGGCGGGGAGCTCCTACGAGCAGTACTTC. Together with reference TRBV5-1 and TRBJ2-7, the CDR3 gives the full variable domain: KAGVTQTPRYLIKTRGQQVTLSCSPISGHRSVSWYQQTPGQGLQFLFEYFSETQRNKGNFPGRFSGRQFSNSRSEMNVSTLELGDSALYLCASRAGSSYEQYFGPGTRLTVT.

This chain uses TRBV5-1 with TRBJ1-6; D not certain. This CDR3 contains 14 residues. Germline CDR1 and CDR2: SGHRS and YFSETQ. V dropped 0 bases and J dropped 7 bases, with 8 bases sitting between them. The CDR3: CASSLEIPNSPLHF. In DNA, the CDR3 is TGCGCCAGCAGCTTGGAGATCCCCAATTCACCCCTCCACTTT.

The sample holds a few counts of this clonotype. The J gene is TRBJ1-5, the V gene TRBV20-1; tentative D call: TRBD1 (6 bases). Germline assignment: CDR1 DFQATT and CDR2 SNEGSKA (reference sequence). V was cut by 3 bases and J by 1 base, with 13 bases left in between. The CDR3 has 15 residues. CDR3: CSASGGRESNQPQHF. The CDR3 coding sequence is TGCAGTGCTAGTGGGGGCAGGGAAAGCAATCAGCCCCAGCATTTT.

This clonotype was detected a few times. This rearrangement joins TRBV4-3 to TRBJ1-1, with a tentative D call TRBD1 (5 bases). Germline CDR1 and CDR2: LGHNA and YSLEER. The CDR3 loop spans 16 amino acids. V was clipped by 4 bases and J by 5 bases, with 20 bases between them. CDR3 in amino acids: CASSRTGTSRLTEAFF. The CDR3, as DNA: TGCGCCAGCAGCCGAACTGGGACGTCTCGATTGACTGAAGCTTTCTTT.

This clonotype was recorded a few times. The genes are TRBV20-1 and TRBJ1-1; D uncertain. This CDR3 is built from 12 residues. Germline lookup yields CDR1 DFQATT and CDR2 SNEGSKA (reference sequence). The V and J ends lost 3 bases and 1 base respectively, with 6 bases between them. The CDR3, as DNA: TGCAGTGCTAGTGCGGGGAACACTGAAGCTTTCTTT. This codes for CSASAGNTEAFF.

This clonotype was counted between two and nine times. As DNA, the CDR3 is TGTGCCAGCAGCCTGGGGACAGTATATAGCAATCAGCCCCAGCATTTT. Protein: CASSLGTVYSNQPQHF. The chain recombines TRBV12-3 or TRBV12-4 with TRBJ1-5; the match to TRBD1 covers 7 bases. The V and J ends lost 6 bases and 0 bases, in that order; junction bases with no gene match: 8. CDR3 length: 16 amino acids.

This rearrangement joins TRBV20-1 to TRBJ1-1; D is unresolved. Germline V lookup: CDR1 DFQATT, CDR2 SNEGSKA (reference sequence). Trimming took off 1 base at V and 2 bases at J, with 11 bases between the two ends. The CDR3 spans 14 residues. The CDR3 is CSARASEGNTEAFF. The CDR3 coding sequence is TGCAGTGCTAGAGCTTCAGAGGGAAACACTGAAGCTTTCTTT.

The chain uses TRBV7-2 and TRBJ2-3; no clear D gene. The ends were cut back, 2 bases at V and 3 bases at J, with 6 bases in the middle. Germline CDR1 SGHTA, CDR2 FQGNSA. The CDR3 loop spans 13 amino acids. CDR3 residues: CASSLWSTDTQYF. The CDR3 DNA reads TGTGCCAGCAGCTTATGGTCGACAGATACGCAGTATTTT.

With regard to this clonotype: The junction departs from germline at one end; a sequencing error may be responsible. This sequence joins TRBV28 and TRBJ1-2; D remains ambiguous. There are 10 residues in the CDR3. Germline V gene lookup returns CDR1 MDHEN and CDR2 SYDVKM. The CDR3 DNA is TGTGCCAGCAGTTTACAAGGGTTCGAGTTC. It translates to CASSLQGFEF.